This TCR beta chain stems from a study of T cell repertoires in cytomegalovirus infection. Study summary: TCR beta signatures that were public indicated CMV infection and matching HLA type.

There are 14 residues in the CDR3. Germline assignment: CDR1 LGHDT and CDR2 YNNKEL (reference sequence). V dropped 0 bases and J dropped 5 bases, with 7 bases sitting between them. This clonotype was observed a handful of times. Antigen: not known. One entry per CDR3 protein results from TCRdb running MiXCR on the reads. The sample lists approximately 500,000 distinct CDR3 sequences; approximately 15% were seen once. Study conclusions and caveats: HLA-C-restricted CMV clonotypes gave the most frequent clonotype in two of eight donors. Cumulative public TCR beta family frequency identified CMV carriers with the relevant HLA.

The TCR originated in a human donor in good health (CMV status not recorded). Some clones in this sample may be carry-over from other donors' samples. The gene calls are TRBV3-1 and TRBJ2-2; D not resolved. Sequencing used CD8+ T cells from PBMCs. The CDR3 nucleotides read TGTGCCAGCAGCCAAGAAAGGAAAACCGGGGAGCTGTTTTTT. This encodes CASSQERKTGELFF.